This T cell receptor beta chain was sequenced in a study of CDR3 diversity in severe acne. TCRdb re-analysed the PCR reads in MiXCR, keeping a single row per CDR3 protein. Among approximately 90,000 distinct CDR3 sequences listed, approximately 49% were seen once. Per the germline V gene, CDR1 is SGHRS and CDR2 is YFSETQ. V lost 1 base and J lost 1; bases outside the gene matches: 5. The CDR3 consists of 16 residues. The chain has TRBV5-1 and TRBJ2-3; the match to TRBD2 covers 8 bases. The TCR was taken from a male donor with severe acne vulgaris. The sample taken for sequencing was blood. This chain's CDR3 is CASSLRGGYGTDTQYF. The CDR3 DNA sequence: TGCGCCAGCAGCTTGCGGGGGGGATATGGCACAGATACGCAGTATTTT.